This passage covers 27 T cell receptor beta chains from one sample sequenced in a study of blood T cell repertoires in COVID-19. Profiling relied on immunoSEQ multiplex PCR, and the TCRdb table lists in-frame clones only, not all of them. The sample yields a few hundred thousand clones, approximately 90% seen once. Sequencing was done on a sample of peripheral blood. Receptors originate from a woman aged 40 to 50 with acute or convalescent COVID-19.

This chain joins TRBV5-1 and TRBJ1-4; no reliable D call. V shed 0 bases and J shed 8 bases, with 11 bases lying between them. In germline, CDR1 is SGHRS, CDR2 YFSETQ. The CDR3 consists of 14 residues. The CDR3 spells CASSLVGRGEKLFF. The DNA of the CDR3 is TGCGCCAGCAGCTTGGTAGGGCGCGGGGAAAAACTGTTTTTT.

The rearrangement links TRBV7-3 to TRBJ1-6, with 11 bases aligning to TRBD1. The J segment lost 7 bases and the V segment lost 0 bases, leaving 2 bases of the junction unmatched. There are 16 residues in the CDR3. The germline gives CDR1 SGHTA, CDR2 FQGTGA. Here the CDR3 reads CASSLTWDRGNSPLHF. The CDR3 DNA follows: TGTGCCAGCAGCTTAACGTGGGACAGGGGGAATTCACCCCTCCACTTT.

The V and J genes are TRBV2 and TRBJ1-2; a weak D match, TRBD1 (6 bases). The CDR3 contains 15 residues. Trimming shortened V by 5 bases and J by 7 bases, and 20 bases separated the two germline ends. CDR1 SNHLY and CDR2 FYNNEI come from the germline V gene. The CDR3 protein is CASSLDTTGFSGYTF. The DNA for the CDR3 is TGTGCCAGCAGTCTAGATACTACAGGGTTTAGTGGCTACACCTTC.

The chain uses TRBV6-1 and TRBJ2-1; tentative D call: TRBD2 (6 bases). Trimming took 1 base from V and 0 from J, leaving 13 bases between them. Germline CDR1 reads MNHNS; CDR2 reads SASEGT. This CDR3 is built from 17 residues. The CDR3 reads CASSEGGVVSSYNEQFF. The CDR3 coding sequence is TGTGCCAGCAGTGAAGGGGGGGTGGTTAGCTCCTACAATGAGCAGTTCTTC.

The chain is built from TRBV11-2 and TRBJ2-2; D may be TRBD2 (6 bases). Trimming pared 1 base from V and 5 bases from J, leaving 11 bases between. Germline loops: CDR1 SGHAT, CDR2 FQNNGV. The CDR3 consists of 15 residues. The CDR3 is CASSLGSGGTGELFF. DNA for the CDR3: TGTGCCAGCAGCTTAGGCAGTGGGGGGACCGGGGAGCTGTTTTTT.

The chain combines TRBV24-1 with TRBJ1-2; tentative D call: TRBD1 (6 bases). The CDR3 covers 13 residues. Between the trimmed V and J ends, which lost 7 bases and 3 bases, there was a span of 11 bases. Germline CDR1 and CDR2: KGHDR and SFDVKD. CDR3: CATSLGAYYGYTF. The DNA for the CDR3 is TGTGCCACCAGCCTGGGGGCGTACTATGGCTACACCTTC.

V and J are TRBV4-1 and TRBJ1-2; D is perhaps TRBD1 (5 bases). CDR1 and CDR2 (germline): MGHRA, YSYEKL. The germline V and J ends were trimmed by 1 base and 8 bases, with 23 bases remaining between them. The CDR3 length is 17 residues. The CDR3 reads CASSQGLRGGGDKGYTF. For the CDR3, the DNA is TGCGCCAGCAGCCAAGGACTCCGAGGCGGGGGTGATAAAGGCTACACCTTC.

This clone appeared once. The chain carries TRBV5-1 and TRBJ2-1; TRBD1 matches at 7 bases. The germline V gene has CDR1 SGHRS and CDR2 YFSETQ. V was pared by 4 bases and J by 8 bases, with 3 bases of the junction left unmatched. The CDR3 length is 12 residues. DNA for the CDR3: TGCGCCAGCAGCACAGGGACAGATGAGCAGTTCTTC. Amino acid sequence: CASSTGTDEQFF.

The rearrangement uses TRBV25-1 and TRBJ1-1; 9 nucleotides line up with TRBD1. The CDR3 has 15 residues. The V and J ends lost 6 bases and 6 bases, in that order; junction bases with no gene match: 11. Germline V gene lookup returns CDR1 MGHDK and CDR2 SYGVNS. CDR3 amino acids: CASSSTGQGFSEAFF. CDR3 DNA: TGTGCCAGCAGCTCAACGGGACAGGGCTTCTCTGAAGCTTTCTTT.

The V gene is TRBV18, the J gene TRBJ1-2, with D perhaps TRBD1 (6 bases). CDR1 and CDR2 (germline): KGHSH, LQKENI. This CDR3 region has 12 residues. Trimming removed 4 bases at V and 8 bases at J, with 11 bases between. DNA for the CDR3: TGTGCCAGCTCACGAGACAGGTCCGGCTACACCTTC. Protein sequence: CASSRDRSGYTF.

Written as DNA, the CDR3 is TGCGCCAGCAGCTTGACAGGGGTAACTTATGGCTACACCTTC. Amino acid sequence: CASSLTGVTYGYTF. J is TRBJ1-2 and V is TRBV5-1; TRBD1 aligns across 7 bases. CDR1 and CDR2 from the germline V gene are SGHRS and YFSETQ. The CDR3 is 14 residues long. V lost 1 base, J lost 5 bases, and 5 bases stayed unmatched.

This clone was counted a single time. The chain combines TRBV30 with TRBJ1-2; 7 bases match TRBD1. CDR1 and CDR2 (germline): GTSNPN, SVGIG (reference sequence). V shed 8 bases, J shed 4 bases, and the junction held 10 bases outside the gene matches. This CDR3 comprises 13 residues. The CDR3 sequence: CARSRAGGYGYTF. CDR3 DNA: TGTGCCAGAAGTCGGGCAGGGGGCTATGGCTACACCTTC.

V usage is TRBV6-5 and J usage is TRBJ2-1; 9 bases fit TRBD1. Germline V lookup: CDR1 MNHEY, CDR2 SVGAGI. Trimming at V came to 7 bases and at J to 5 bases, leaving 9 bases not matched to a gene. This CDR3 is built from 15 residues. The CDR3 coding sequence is TGTGCCAGCAACTACCGGGACAGGGCGGACAATGAGCAGTTCTTC. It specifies CASNYRDRADNEQFF.

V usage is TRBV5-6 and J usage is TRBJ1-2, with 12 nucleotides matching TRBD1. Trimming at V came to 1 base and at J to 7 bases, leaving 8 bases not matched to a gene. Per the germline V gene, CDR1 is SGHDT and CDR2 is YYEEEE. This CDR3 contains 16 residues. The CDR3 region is CASSLPGTGGASGYTF. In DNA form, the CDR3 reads TGTGCCAGCAGCTTGCCGGGGACAGGGGGCGCAAGTGGCTACACCTTC.

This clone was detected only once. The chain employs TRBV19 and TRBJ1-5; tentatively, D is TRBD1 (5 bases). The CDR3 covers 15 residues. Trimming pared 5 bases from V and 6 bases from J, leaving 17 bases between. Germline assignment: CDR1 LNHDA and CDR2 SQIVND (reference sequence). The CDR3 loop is CASSRKLGGGQPQHF. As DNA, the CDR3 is TGTGCCAGTAGTCGTAAACTCGGGGGGGGTCAGCCCCAGCATTTT.

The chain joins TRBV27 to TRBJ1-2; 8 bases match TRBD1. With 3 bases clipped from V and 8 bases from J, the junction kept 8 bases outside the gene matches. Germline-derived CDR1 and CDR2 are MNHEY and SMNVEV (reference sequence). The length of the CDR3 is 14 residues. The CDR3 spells CASSLTDRVDGYTF. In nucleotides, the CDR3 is TGTGCCAGCAGTTTGACGGACAGGGTTGACGGCTACACCTTC.

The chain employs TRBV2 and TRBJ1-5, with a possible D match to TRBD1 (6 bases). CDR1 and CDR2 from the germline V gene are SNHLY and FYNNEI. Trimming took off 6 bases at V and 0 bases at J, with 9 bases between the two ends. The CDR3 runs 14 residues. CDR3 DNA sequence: TGTGCCAGCAGACAGGGATATAGCAATCAGCCCCAGCATTTT. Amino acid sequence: CASRQGYSNQPQHF. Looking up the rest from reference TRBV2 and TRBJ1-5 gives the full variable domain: EPEVTQTPSHQVTQMGQEVILRCVPISNHLYFYWYRQILGQKVEFLVSFYNNEISEKSEIFDDQFSVERPDGSNFTLKIRSTKLEDSAMYFCASRQGYSNQPQHFGDGTRLSIL.

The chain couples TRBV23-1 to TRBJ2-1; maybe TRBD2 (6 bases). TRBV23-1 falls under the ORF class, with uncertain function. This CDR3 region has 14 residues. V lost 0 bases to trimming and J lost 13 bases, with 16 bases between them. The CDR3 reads CASSQSGRRAGQFF. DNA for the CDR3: TGCGCCAGCAGTCAATCGGGCAGGAGGGCGGGTCAGTTCTTC.

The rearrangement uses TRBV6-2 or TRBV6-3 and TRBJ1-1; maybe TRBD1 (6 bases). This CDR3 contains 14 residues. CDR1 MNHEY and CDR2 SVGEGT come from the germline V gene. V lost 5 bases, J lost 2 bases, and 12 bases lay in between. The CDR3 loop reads CASSANRVNTEAFF. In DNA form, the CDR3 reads TGTGCCAGCAGTGCGAACAGGGTAAACACTGAAGCTTTCTTT.

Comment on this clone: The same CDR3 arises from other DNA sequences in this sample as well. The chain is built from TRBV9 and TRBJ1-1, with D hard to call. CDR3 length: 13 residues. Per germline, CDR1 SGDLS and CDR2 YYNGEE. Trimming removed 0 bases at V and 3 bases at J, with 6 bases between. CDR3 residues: CASSVGRDTEAFF. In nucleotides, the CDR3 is TGTGCCAGCAGCGTAGGCCGGGACACTGAAGCTTTCTTT.

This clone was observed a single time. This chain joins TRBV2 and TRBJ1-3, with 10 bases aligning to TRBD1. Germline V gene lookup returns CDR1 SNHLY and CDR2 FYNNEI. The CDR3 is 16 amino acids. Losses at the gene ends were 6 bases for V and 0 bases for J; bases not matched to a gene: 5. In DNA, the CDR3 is TGTGCCAGCAGCGGGGACAGGGGCCACTCTGGAAACACCATATATTTT. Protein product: CASSGDRGHSGNTIYF. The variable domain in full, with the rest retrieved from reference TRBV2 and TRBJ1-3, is EPEVTQTPSHQVTQMGQEVILRCVPISNHLYFYWYRQILGQKVEFLVSFYNNEISEKSEIFDDQFSVERPDGSNFTLKIRSTKLEDSAMYFCASSGDRGHSGNTIYFGEGSWLTVV.

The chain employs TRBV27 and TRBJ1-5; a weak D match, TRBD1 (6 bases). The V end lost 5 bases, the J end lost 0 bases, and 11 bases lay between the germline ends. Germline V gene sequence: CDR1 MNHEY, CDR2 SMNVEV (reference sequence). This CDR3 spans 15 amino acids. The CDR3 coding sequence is TGTGCCAGCAGTATAAACAGGGATAGCAATCAGCCCCAGCATTTT. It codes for CASSINRDSNQPQHF.

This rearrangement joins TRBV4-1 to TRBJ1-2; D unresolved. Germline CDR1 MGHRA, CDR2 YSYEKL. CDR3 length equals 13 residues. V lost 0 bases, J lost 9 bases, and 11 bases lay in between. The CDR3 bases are TGCGCCAGCAGCCAAGAGGGAGTGAGTAGCTACACCTTC. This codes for CASSQEGVSSYTF.

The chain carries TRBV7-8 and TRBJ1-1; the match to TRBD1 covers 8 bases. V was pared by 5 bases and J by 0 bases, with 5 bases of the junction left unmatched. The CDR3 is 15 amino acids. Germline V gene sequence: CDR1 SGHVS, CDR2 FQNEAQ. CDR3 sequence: CASSDPGGVNTEAFF. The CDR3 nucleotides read TGTGCCAGCAGCGACCCAGGGGGCGTGAACACTGAAGCTTTCTTT.

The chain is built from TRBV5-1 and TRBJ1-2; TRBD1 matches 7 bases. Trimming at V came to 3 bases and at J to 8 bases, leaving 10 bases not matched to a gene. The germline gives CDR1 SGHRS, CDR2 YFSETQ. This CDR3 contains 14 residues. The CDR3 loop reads CASSWGDRPMGYTF. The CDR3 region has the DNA TGCGCCAGCAGCTGGGGGGACAGACCTATGGGCTACACCTTC.

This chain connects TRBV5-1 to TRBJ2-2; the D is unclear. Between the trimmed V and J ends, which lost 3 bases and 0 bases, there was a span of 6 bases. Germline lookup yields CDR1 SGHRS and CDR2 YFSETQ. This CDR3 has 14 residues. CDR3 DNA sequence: TGCGCCAGCAGCTCCTCTACGAACACCGGGGAGCTGTTTTTT. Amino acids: CASSSSTNTGELFF.

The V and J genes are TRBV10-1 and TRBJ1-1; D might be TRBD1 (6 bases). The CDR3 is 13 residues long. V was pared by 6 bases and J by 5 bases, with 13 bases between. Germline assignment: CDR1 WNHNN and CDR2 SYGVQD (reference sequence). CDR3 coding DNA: TGCGCCAGCAGAGACGACAGGACGACTGAAGCTTTCTTT. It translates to CASRDDRTTEAFF.